This entry lists 15 T cell receptor beta chains sequenced from one sample in a study of OX40 agonist ivuxolimab in advanced cancers. Libraries were constructed by the immunoSEQ multiplex PCR assay. TCRdb holds this immuneACCESS table with in-frame rearrangements only. Some clones are missing; in checked studies, unresolved V genes explain under half, and the rest has no known cause. Counted in this sample were some 80,000 clones; more than 80% of them appeared once. The ten largest clones add up to 2.4% of the sample. The sample here was CD4+ or CD8+ T cells sorted from blood, taken in a trial of the OX40 agonist ivuxolimab. These receptors all stem from an adult with an advanced solid tumor such as melanoma, head and neck, liver or kidney cancer.

J is TRBJ2-5 and V is TRBV2, with 7 nucleotides matching TRBD1. The germline V gene encodes CDR1 SNHLY and CDR2 FYNNEI. The CDR3 consists of 14 residues. The V and J ends lost 6 bases and 0 bases, in that order; junction bases with no gene match: 4. The CDR3 DNA reads TGTGCCAGCAGGCCCGGACAGGACCAAGAGACCCAGTACTTC. Translation: CASRPGQDQETQYF.

This chain joins TRBV5-4 and TRBJ1-1; D is ambiguous. CDR1 is SGHNT, CDR2 YYREEE, per germline (reference sequence). The CDR3 is made up of 14 amino acids. The V end was cut by 0 bases, the J end by 8 bases, with 14 bases between. CDR3 DNA: TGTGCCAGCAGCTTGGGGCAGGAGGAGCCGGAAGCTTTCTTT. It translates to CASSLGQEEPEAFF. Filled out from reference TRBV5-4 and TRBJ1-1, the complete variable domain reads ETGVTQSPTHLIKTRGQQVTLRCSSQSGHNTVSWYQQALGQGPQFIFQYYREEENGRGNFPPRFSGLQFPNYSSELNVNALELDDSALYLCASSLGQEEPEAFFGQGTRLTVV.

This clone was seen only a few times. The chain has TRBV28 and TRBJ1-6, with D possibly being TRBD1 (5 bases). Looked up from germline, CDR1 is MDHEN and CDR2 is SYDVKM. Trimming removed 6 bases at V and 12 bases at J, with 9 bases between. CDR3 length: 11 amino acids. CDR3 in DNA: TGTGCCAGCAGCGGAGGACAACCCCTCCACTTT. It translates to CASSGGQPLHF.

This chain joins TRBV6-6 and TRBJ2-5; maybe TRBD2 (5 bases). The CDR3 covers 15 residues. V was shortened by 7 bases and J by 5 bases, with 20 bases between the two germline ends. CDR1 is MNHNY and CDR2 is SVGAGI in the germline V gene (reference sequence). CDR3 protein: CASTYGSGIEETQYF. CDR3 sequence (DNA): TGTGCCAGCACCTATGGCTCGGGAATCGAGGAGACCCAGTACTTC.

The chain is built from TRBV5-4 and TRBJ2-1; 9 bases agree with TRBD2. The junction had 10 bases not matched to a gene; V was cut back by 1 base and J by 5 bases. The CDR3 is made up of 17 amino acids. CDR1 is SGHNT and CDR2 is YYREEE in the germline V gene (reference sequence). The CDR3 loop is CASSLSLSGGRNNEQFF. CDR3 coding DNA: TGTGCCAGCAGCTTGTCCCTTAGCGGGGGACGAAACAATGAGCAGTTCTTC.

This sequence joins TRBV18 and TRBJ2-2, with a possible D match to TRBD1 (6 bases). Germline CDR1 reads KGHSH; CDR2 reads LQKENI. The ends were cut back, 1 base at V and 1 base at J, with 13 bases in the middle. The CDR3 extends over 17 amino acids. CDR3 in amino acids: CASSPLTGQLNTGELFF. The CDR3 DNA follows: TGTGCCAGCTCACCACTTACAGGGCAACTGAACACCGGGGAGCTGTTTTTT.

The V and J genes are TRBV5-1 and TRBJ1-4, with 7 bases aligning to TRBD1. V was clipped by 3 bases and J by 3 bases; unmatched bases: 5. The CDR3 has 15 residues. CDR1 is SGHRS, CDR2 YFSETQ, per germline. The CDR3 region is CASSWNRGPNEKLFF. Written as DNA, the CDR3 is TGCGCCAGCAGCTGGAACAGGGGCCCTAATGAAAAACTGTTTTTT. Full variable domain (outside the CDR3, taken from reference TRBV5-1 and TRBJ1-4): KAGVTQTPRYLIKTRGQQVTLSCSPISGHRSVSWYQQTPGQGLQFLFEYFSETQRNKGNFPGRFSGRQFSNSRSEMNVSTLELGDSALYLCASSWNRGPNEKLFFGSGTQLSVL.

The rearrangement links TRBV6-1 to TRBJ1-4, with TRBD1 matching over 9 bases. Trimming at V came to 3 bases and at J to 6 bases, leaving 5 bases not matched to a gene. The CDR3 has 15 amino acids. Germline V gene data show CDR1 as MNHNS and CDR2 as SASEGT. Here the CDR3 reads CASSDQTGGDEKLFF. CDR3 sequence (DNA): TGTGCCAGCAGTGATCAAACAGGGGGCGATGAAAAACTGTTTTTT.

J is TRBJ1-5 and V is TRBV2; no reliable D call. Trimming took off 4 bases at V and 0 bases at J, with 7 bases between the two ends. The germline gives CDR1 SNHLY, CDR2 FYNNEI. The CDR3 has 14 amino acids. As DNA, the CDR3 is TGTGCCAGCAGTGTTACAACTAGCAATCAGCCCCAGCATTTT. This gives the protein CASSVTTSNQPQHF.

There are a few counts of this clone. V and J are TRBV7-2 and TRBJ1-2; D gene ambiguous. Per germline, CDR1 SGHTA and CDR2 FQGNSA. The CDR3 loop spans 13 amino acids. Trimming removed 5 bases at V and 5 bases at J, with 12 bases between. The CDR3 nucleotides are TGTGCCAGCAGCCCAGAGATACGTTATGGCTACACCTTC. It encodes CASSPEIRYGYTF.

J is TRBJ2-7 and V is TRBV18; 7 bases align to TRBD1. The V segment lost 3 bases and the J segment 0 bases; nucleotides outside the gene matches: 11. This CDR3 spans 17 amino acids. Germline loops: CDR1 KGHSH, CDR2 LQKENI. The CDR3 sequence: CASSPPGTEASSYEQYF. The CDR3 DNA reads TGTGCCAGCTCACCGCCCGGGACAGAGGCGAGCTCCTACGAGCAGTACTTC.

This clone was observed a handful of times. The chain carries TRBV11-2 and TRBJ1-6; D uncertain. The CDR3 is 13 amino acids. Germline loops: CDR1 SGHAT, CDR2 FQNNGV. V shed 0 bases and J shed 9 bases, with 6 bases lying between them. The CDR3 loop reads CASSLEPASPLHF. In nucleotides, the CDR3 is TGTGCCAGCAGCTTAGAGCCGGCTTCACCCCTCCACTTT.

The chain employs TRBV18 and TRBJ2-7; 9 bases agree with TRBD1. This CDR3 spans 14 amino acids. CDR1 and CDR2 (germline): KGHSH, LQKENI. V lost 6 bases, J lost 1 base, and 4 bases stayed unmatched. CDR3 DNA sequence: TGTGCCAGCTCCCAAGGACAGGGGTCCTACGAGCAGTACTTC. It yields the protein CASSQGQGSYEQYF.

The J gene is TRBJ2-7, the V gene TRBV6-5; tentatively, D is TRBD1 or TRBD2 (5 bases each). Trimming removed 6 bases from V and 5 bases from J, with 17 bases in between. Germline V gives CDR1 MNHEY, CDR2 SVGAGI. The CDR3 runs 14 residues. CDR3 DNA sequence: TGTGCCAGCAGCTCGTTTCAGAGGGGCCACGAGCAGTACTTC. It specifies CASSSFQRGHEQYF.

The chain joins TRBV28 to TRBJ2-7; D possibly corresponds to TRBD2 (5 bases). The CDR3 totals 16 residues. Germline V gives CDR1 MDHEN, CDR2 SYDVKM. V was clipped by 6 bases and J by 4 bases, with 22 bases between them. CDR3 in DNA: TGTGCCAGCAGCCCGACGGGAACGGCCCGTCTGTACGAGCAGTACTTC. Its protein product is CASSPTGTARLYEQYF. Full variable domain (missing parts from reference TRBV28 and TRBJ2-7): DVKVTQSSRYLVKRTGEKVFLECVQDMDHENMFWYRQDPGLGLRLIYFSYDVKMKEKGDIPEGYSVSREKKERFSLILESASTNQTSMYLCASSPTGTARLYEQYFGPGTRLTVT.